These T cell receptor beta chains were read from a single sample in a study of beta chain features in type 1 diabetes. The data were produced by immunoSEQ multiplex PCR, yet TCRdb's version contains in-frame clones alone and is incomplete. The sample consists of hundreds of thousands of clones, less than 15% of them appearing once. The sequencing input was naive CD4+ T cells from blood. The receptors derive from a woman aged 40 to 50 in good health. The conserved cysteine and the conserved F or W are not part of the CDR3 here.

J: TRBJ1-2; V: TRBV7-2; CDR3: ASSSPKNRVDYGYT
J: TRBJ1-5; V: TRBV6-1; CDR3: ASSDRDNQPQH
J: TRBJ2-2; V: TRBV6-5; CDR3: ASSYDMATGELF
J: TRBJ1-2; V: TRBV10-1; CDR3: ASSESKQDYPNYGYT
J: TRBJ1-2; V: TRBV7-9; CDR3: ASSLMDRGYGYT
J: TRBJ2-3; V: TRBV29-1; CDR3: SVATPISGGTDTQY
J: TRBJ1-1; V: TRBV18; CDR3: ASSAMNTEAF
J: TRBJ1-2; V: TRBV19; CDR3: ASSPPGQARAGYT
J: TRBJ2-5; V: TRBV13; CDR3: ASSTSWDNQETQY
J: TRBJ2-1; V: TRBV5-8; CDR3: ASSLARVNEQF
J: TRBJ2-7; V: TRBV7-9; CDR3: ASAVDRGIREQY
J: TRBJ2-3; V: TRBV19; CDR3: ASSILAGADTDTQY
J: TRBJ2-1; V: TRBV7-9; CDR3: ASTLLAGLEGEQF
J: TRBJ2-5; V: TRBV5-4; CDR3: ASSQGLAQETQY
J: TRBJ2-7; V: TRBV4-3; CDR3: ASSQDNAGIAYEQY
J: TRBJ2-1; V: TRBV5-4; CDR3: ASSLGSGGNNEQF
J: TRBJ2-2; V: TRBV7-8; CDR3: ASSLTGATGELF
J: TRBJ1-4; V: TRBV25-1; CDR3: ASSEFQGPTNEKLF
J: TRBJ2-5; V: TRBV12-5; CDR3: ASGLVGLGTQY
J: TRBJ2-3; V: TRBV7-2; CDR3: ASSLLVWESTDTQY
J: TRBJ2-2; V: TRBV2; CDR3: ASSAASSTGELF
J: TRBJ2-3; V: TRBV11-2; CDR3: ASSLGASTDTQY
J: TRBJ1-3; V: TRBV6-6; CDR3: ASSETGRTNTIY
J: TRBJ1-6; V: TRBV7-2; CDR3: ASSLGQGAGNSPLH
J: TRBJ2-6; V: TRBV6-5; CDR3: ASSSAISGANVLT
J: TRBJ2-6; V: TRBV13; CDR3: ASSSGQGLPGANVLT
J: TRBJ2-2; V: TRBV7-9; CDR3: ASSRTGLGELF